A single sample is the source of the 5 T cell receptor beta chains below, sequenced in a study of blood T cells in healthy people across ages. A second PCR, run for about 6 to 11 cycles, used a sample-barcoded 5' primer plus a J-beta primer mix. TCRdb called the 5' RACE reads again in MiXCR, with one record for every CDR3 protein. The sample has hundreds of thousands of distinct CDR3 sequences, about 30% seen once. Sequencing input: blood. The receptors were gathered from a woman aged 80 or over in good health.

Many counts were recorded for this clonotype. This CDR3 reads CAWSVSGHFSYEQYF. The CDR3 region has the DNA TGTGCCTGGAGTGTGTCAGGGCACTTTTCCTACGAGCAGTACTTC. J is TRBJ2-7 and V is TRBV30, with a weak D call TRBD1 (5 bases). CDR1 GTSNPN and CDR2 SVGIG come from the germline V gene (reference sequence). Trimming left V 0 bases short and J 1 base short, with 13 bases between. The CDR3 sequence is 15 residues long.

This clonotype has at least ten counts. The chain is built from TRBV28 and TRBJ2-3; possible D gene TRBD1, 8 bases. This CDR3 spans 15 amino acids. With 6 bases removed from V and 0 bases from J, the gap between germline ends came to 13 bases. Germline values: CDR1 MDHEN, CDR2 SYDVKM. CDR3 nucleotides: TGTGCCAGCAGCAACAGGGGGGGGAGCACAGATACGCAGTATTTT. As protein: CASSNRGGSTDTQYF. The full variable domain, completed using reference TRBV28 and TRBJ2-3, is DVKVTQSSRYLVKRTGEKVFLECVQDMDHENMFWYRQDPGLGLRLIYFSYDVKMKEKGDIPEGYSVSREKKERFSLILESASTNQTSMYLCASSNRGGSTDTQYFGPGTRLTVL.

This clonotype was detected many times. The V gene is TRBV5-1, the J gene TRBJ1-6, with a possible D match to TRBD1 (5 bases). V shed 5 bases and J shed 6 bases, with 18 bases lying between them. The CDR3 runs 16 residues. Germline-derived CDR1 and CDR2 are SGHRS and YFSETQ. CDR3 amino acids: CASSRGTLDVNSPLHF. CDR3 nucleotide sequence: TGCGCCAGCAGTCGAGGGACTTTGGATGTTAATTCACCCCTCCACTTT. The whole variable domain, remainder taken from reference TRBV5-1 and TRBJ1-6, is KAGVTQTPRYLIKTRGQQVTLSCSPISGHRSVSWYQQTPGQGLQFLFEYFSETQRNKGNFPGRFSGRQFSNSRSEMNVSTLELGDSALYLCASSRGTLDVNSPLHFGNGTRLTVT.

Concerning this clonotype itself: A much larger clone differs from this one at a single base, so this may be a read error. This sequence joins TRBV5-6 and TRBJ2-1; a weak D match, TRBD2 (5 bases). The J call is doubtful: the DNA matches TRBJ2-7 better. This CDR3 is built from 15 residues. Germline V CDR1 and CDR2: SGHDT, YYEEEE. The CDR3 here is CASIKMGSSYNEQYF. The CDR3 DNA is TGTGCCAGCATCAAAATGGGGAGCTCCTACAATGAGCAGTACTTC.

Worth noting for this clonotype: Mismatch with germline at one junction end may stem from a read error. CDR3 sequence (DNA): TGTGCCAGCTTTATCGGTTCCAGTCTATCACCCCCCCACTTT. This codes for CASFIGSSLSPPHF. The rearrangement links TRBV2 to TRBJ1-6; D gene ambiguous. This CDR3 comprises 14 residues. Germline V CDR1 and CDR2: SNHLY, FYNNEI.